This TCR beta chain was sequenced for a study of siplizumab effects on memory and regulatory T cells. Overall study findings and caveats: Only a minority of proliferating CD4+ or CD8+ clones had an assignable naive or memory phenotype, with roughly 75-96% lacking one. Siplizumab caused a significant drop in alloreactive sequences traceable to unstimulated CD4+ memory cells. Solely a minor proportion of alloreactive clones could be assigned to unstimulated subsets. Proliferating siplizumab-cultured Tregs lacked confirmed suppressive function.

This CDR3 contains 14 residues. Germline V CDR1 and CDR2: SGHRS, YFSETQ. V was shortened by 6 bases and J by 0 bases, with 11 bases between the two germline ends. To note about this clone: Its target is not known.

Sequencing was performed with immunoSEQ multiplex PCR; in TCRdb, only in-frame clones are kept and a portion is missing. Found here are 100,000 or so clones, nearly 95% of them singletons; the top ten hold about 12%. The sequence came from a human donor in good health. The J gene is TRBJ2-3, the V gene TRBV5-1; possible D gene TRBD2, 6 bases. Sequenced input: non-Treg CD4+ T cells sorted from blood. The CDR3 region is CASTAGTSTDTQYF. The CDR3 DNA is TGCGCCAGCACGGCGGGGACTAGCACAGATACGCAGTATTTT.